This T cell receptor beta chain was identified during a study of blood T cell repertoires in COVID-19. Background on the study: Sites across the United States, Italy and Spain contributed samples from acute and convalescent COVID-19.

The V end was cut by 4 bases, the J end by 1 base, with 18 bases between. The CDR3 runs 17 residues. Germline lookup yields CDR1 WSHSY and CDR2 SAAADI. As processed by the authors: Cell counts per sample came from amplifying reference gene primers. Clones were read by immunoSEQ multiplex PCR, and TCRdb kept only the in-frame ones, dropping some. From that table come the V and J calls and clone size; the DNA was used to work out D and trimming. The sample holds some 58,000 clones, 86% seen once. V and J are TRBV10-2 and TRBJ2-3; perhaps TRBD2 as D (6 bases). The clonotype was recovered from a man aged 40-50 years with acute or convalescent COVID-19. The sequenced material came from peripheral blood. The CDR3 DNA sequence: TGCGCCAGCAGTGGATCCGGGACTCAGGATCGCACAGATACGCAGTATTTT. Translated, it gives CASSGSGTQDRTDTQYF.